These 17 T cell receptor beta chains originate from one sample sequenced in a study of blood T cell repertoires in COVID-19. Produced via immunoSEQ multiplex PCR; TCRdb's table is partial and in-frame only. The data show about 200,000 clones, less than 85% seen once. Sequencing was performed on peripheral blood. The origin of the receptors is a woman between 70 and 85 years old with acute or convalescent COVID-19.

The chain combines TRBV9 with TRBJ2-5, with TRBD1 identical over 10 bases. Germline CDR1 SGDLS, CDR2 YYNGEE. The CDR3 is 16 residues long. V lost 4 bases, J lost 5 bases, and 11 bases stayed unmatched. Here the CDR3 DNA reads TGTGCCAGCAGCAGTACCGGGACAGGGGTTTTTGAGACCCAGTACTTC. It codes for CASSSTGTGVFETQYF.

The CDR3 region is CASSHGLAASTDTQYF. The CDR3 DNA follows: TGCGCCAGCAGCCATGGACTAGCAGCTAGCACAGATACGCAGTATTTT. The chain has TRBV4-1 and TRBJ2-3; the match to TRBD2 covers 8 bases. J gave up 0 bases and V 3 bases, and 5 bases lay outside the gene matches. CDR3 length: 16 residues. In germline, CDR1 is MGHRA, CDR2 YSYEKL.

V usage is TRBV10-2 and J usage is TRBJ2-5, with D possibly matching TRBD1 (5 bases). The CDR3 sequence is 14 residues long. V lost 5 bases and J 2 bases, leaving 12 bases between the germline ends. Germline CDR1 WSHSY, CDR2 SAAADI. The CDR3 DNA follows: TGCGCCAGCAGTCCCAGACAGTTACAAGAGACCCAGTACTTC. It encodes CASSPRQLQETQYF.

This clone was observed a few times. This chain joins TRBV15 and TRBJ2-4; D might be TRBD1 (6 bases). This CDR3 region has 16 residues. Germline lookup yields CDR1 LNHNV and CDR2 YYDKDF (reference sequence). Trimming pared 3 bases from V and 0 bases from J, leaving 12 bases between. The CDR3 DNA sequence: TGTGCCACCAGCAGGAGGACAGTAGGAGCCAAAAACATTCAGTACTTC. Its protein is CATSRRTVGAKNIQYF.

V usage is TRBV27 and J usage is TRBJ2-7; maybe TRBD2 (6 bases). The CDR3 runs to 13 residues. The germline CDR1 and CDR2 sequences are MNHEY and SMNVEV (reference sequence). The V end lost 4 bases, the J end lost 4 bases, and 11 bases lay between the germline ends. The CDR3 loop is CASSSPGGYEQYF. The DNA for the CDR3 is TGTGCCAGCAGTTCCCCCGGAGGGTACGAGCAGTACTTC.

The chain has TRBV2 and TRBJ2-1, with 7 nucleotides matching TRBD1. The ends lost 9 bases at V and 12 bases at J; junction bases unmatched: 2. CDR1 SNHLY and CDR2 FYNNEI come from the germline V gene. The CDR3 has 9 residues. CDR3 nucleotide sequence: TGTGCCAGTGGGACAGTGCAGTTCTTC. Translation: CASGTVQFF.

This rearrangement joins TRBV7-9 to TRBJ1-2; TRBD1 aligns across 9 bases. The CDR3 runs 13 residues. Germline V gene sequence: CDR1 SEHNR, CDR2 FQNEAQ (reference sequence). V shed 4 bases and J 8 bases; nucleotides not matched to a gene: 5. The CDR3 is CASSYRGRLGYTF. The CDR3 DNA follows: TGTGCCAGCAGCTACAGGGGGCGCTTGGGCTACACCTTC.

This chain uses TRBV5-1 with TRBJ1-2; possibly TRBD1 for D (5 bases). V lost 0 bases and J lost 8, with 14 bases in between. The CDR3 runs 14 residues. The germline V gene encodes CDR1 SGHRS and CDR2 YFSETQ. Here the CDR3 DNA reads TGCGCCAGCAGCTTGGAGGGCAGGGATAACGGCTACACCTTC. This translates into CASSLEGRDNGYTF. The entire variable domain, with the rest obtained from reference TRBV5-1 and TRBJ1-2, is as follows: KAGVTQTPRYLIKTRGQQVTLSCSPISGHRSVSWYQQTPGQGLQFLFEYFSETQRNKGNFPGRFSGRQFSNSRSEMNVSTLELGDSALYLCASSLEGRDNGYTFGSGTRLTVV.

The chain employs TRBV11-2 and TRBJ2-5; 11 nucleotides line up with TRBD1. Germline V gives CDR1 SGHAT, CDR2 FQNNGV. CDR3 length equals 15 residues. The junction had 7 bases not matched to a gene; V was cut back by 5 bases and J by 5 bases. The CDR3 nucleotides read TGTGCCAGCAGCCCCCGGGACAGGGGGATGGAGACCCAGTACTTC. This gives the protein CASSPRDRGMETQYF.

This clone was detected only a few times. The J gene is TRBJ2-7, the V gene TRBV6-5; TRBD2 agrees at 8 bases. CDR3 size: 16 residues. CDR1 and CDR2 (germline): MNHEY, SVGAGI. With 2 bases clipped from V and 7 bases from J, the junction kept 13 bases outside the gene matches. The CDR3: CASSYKGGGGPSEQYF. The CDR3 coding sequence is TGTGCCAGCAGTTACAAAGGCGGCGGGGGGCCCTCGGAGCAGTACTTC.

The chain's CDR3 is CASTPPHGAEAFF. In DNA form, the CDR3 reads TGTGCCAGCACCCCCCCCCACGGGGCTGAAGCTTTCTTT. V is TRBV6-5 and J is TRBJ1-1; no reliable D call. The CDR3 contains 13 residues. The germline V gene encodes CDR1 MNHEY and CDR2 SVGAGI. Trimming pared 7 bases from V and 6 bases from J, leaving 15 bases between.

For the CDR3, the DNA is TGTGCCAGCAGCTTAGGACTAGCGAGGCCCTACAATGAGCAGTTCTTC. Translation gives CASSLGLARPYNEQFF. The chain employs TRBV7-3 and TRBJ2-1; TRBD2 matches 9 bases. The CDR3 runs to 16 residues. V lost 2 bases and J lost 2; bases outside the gene matches: 4. Germline values: CDR1 SGHTA, CDR2 FQGTGA.

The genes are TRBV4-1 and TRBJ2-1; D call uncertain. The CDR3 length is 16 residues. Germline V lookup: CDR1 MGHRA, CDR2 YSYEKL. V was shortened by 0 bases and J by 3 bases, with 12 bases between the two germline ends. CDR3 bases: TGCGCCAGCAGCCAAGAAGGCGGAGTCTACTACAATGAGCAGTTCTTC. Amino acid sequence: CASSQEGGVYYNEQFF.

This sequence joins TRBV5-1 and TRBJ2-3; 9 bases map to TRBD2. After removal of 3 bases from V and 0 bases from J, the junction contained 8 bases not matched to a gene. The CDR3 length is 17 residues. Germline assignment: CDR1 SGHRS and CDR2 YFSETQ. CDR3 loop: CASSSSTSGISTDTQYF. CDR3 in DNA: TGCGCCAGCAGCTCCTCGACTAGCGGTATTAGCACAGATACGCAGTATTTT. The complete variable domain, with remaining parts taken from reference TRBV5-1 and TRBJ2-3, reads KAGVTQTPRYLIKTRGQQVTLSCSPISGHRSVSWYQQTPGQGLQFLFEYFSETQRNKGNFPGRFSGRQFSNSRSEMNVSTLELGDSALYLCASSSSTSGISTDTQYFGPGTRLTVL.

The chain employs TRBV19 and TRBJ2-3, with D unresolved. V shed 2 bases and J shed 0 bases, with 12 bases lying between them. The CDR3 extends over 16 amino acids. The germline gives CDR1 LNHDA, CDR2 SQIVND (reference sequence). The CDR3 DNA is TGTGCCAGTAGTATAACCCCGGAGATTAGCACAGATACGCAGTATTTT. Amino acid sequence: CASSITPEISTDTQYF. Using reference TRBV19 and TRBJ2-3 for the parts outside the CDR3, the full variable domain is DGGITQSPKYLFRKEGQNVTLSCEQNLNHDAMYWYRQDPGQGLRLIYYSQIVNDFQKGDIAEGYSVSREKKESFPLTVTSAQKNPTAFYLCASSITPEISTDTQYFGPGTRLTVL.

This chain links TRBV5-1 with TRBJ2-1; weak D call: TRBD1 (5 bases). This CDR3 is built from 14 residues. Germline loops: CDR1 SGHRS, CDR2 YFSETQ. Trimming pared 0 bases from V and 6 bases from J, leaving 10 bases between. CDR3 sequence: CASSLVQGPNEQFF. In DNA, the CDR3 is TGCGCCAGCAGCTTGGTGCAGGGCCCCAATGAGCAGTTCTTC.

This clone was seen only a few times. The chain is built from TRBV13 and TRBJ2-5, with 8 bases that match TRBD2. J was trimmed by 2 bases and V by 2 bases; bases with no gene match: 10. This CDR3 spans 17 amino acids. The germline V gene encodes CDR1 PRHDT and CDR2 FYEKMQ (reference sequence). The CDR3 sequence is CASSLNWREVGQETQYF. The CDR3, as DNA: TGTGCCAGCAGCTTAAACTGGCGGGAGGTAGGGCAAGAGACCCAGTACTTC.